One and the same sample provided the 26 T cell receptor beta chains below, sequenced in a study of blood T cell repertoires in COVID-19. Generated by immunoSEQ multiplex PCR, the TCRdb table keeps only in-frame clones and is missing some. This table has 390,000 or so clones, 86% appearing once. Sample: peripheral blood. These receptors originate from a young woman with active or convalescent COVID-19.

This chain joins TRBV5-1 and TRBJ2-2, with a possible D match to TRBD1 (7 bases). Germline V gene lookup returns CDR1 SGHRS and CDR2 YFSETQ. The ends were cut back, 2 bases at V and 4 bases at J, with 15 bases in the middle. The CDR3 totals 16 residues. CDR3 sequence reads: CASSFAQGGSTGELFF. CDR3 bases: TGCGCCAGCAGCTTCGCCCAGGGGGGTAGCACCGGGGAGCTGTTTTTT.

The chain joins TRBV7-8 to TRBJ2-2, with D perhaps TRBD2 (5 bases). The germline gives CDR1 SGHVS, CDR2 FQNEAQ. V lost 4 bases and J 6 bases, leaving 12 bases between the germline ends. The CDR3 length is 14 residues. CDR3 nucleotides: TGTGCCAGCAGCTCCGGGATAACCGCCGGGGAGCTGTTTTTT. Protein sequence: CASSSGITAGELFF.

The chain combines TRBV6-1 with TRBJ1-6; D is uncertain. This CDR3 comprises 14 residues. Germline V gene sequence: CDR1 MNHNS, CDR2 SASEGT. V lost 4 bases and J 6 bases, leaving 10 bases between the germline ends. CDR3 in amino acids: CASSVADVNSPLHF. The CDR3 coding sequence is TGTGCCAGCAGTGTGGCGGATGTTAATTCACCCCTCCACTTT.

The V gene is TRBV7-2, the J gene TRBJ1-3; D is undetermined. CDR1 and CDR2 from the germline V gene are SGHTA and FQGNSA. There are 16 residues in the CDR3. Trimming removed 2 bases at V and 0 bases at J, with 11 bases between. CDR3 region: CASSLSGWNSGNTIYF. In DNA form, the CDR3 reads TGTGCCAGCAGCTTATCAGGCTGGAACTCTGGAAACACCATATATTTT.

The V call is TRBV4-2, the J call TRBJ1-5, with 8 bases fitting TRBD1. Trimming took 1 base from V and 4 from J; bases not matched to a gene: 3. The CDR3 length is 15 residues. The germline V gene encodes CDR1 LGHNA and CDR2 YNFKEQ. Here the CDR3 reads CASSQGQGLNQPQHF. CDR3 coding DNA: TGTGCCAGCAGCCAAGGACAGGGGCTAAATCAGCCCCAGCATTTT.

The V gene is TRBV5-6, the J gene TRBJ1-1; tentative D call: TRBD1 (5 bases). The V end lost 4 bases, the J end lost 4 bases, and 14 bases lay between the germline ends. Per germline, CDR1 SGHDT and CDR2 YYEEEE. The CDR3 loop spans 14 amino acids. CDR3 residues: CASSPGNGGTEAFF. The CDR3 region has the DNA TGTGCCAGCAGCCCCGGAAACGGGGGCACTGAAGCTTTCTTT. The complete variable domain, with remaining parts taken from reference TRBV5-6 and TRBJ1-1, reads DAGVTQSPTHLIKTRGQQVTLRCSPKSGHDTVSWYQQALGQGPQFIFQYYEEEERQRGNFPDRFSGHQFPNYSSELNVNALLLGDSALYLCASSPGNGGTEAFFGQGTRLTVV.

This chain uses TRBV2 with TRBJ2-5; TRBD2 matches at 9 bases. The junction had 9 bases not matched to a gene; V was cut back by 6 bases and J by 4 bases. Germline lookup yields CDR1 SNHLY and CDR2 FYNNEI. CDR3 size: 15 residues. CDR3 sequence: CASSLWGGGGETQYF. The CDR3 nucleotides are TGTGCCAGCAGCCTCTGGGGCGGGGGGGGAGAGACCCAGTACTTC.

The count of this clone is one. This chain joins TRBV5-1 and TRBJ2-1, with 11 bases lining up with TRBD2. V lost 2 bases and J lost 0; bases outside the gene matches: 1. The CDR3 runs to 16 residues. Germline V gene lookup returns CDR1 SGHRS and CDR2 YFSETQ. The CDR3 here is CASSFTSGSSYNEQFF. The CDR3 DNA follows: TGCGCCAGCAGCTTTACTAGCGGGAGCTCCTACAATGAGCAGTTCTTC.

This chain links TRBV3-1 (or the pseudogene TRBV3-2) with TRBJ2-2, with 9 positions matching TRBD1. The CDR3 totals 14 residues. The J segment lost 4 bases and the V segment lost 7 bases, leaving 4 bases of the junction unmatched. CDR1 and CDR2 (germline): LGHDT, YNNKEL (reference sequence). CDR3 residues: CASTGTGLTGELFF. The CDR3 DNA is TGTGCCAGCACCGGGACAGGGCTCACCGGGGAGCTGTTTTTT.

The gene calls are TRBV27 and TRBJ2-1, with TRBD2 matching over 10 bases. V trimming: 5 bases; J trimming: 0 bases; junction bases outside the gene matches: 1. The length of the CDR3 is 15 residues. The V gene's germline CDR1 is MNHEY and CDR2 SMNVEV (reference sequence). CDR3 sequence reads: CASSPSGSSYNEQFF. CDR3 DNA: TGTGCCAGCAGTCCTAGCGGGAGCTCCTACAATGAGCAGTTCTTC.

The DNA of the CDR3 is TGTGCCTGGAACCCCAGGGTGCCCTATGGCTACACCTTC. As protein: CAWNPRVPYGYTF. The chain has TRBV30 and TRBJ1-2; possibly TRBD1 for D (5 bases). Germline loops: CDR1 GTSNPN, CDR2 SVGIG (reference sequence). V lost 4 bases and J 4 bases, leaving 13 bases between the germline ends. This CDR3 comprises 13 residues.

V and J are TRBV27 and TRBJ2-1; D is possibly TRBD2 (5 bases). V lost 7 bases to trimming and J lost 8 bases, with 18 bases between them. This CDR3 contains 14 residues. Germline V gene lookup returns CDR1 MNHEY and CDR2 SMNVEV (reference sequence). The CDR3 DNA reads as TGTGCCAGCAACCCCACGGGGAGTTCATATGAGCAGTTCTTC. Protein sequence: CASNPTGSSYEQFF.

The CDR3 loop reads CASSEESSTDTQYF. CDR3 sequence (DNA): TGTGCCAGTAGTGAGGAGTCTAGCACAGATACGCAGTATTTT. This chain connects TRBV19 to TRBJ2-3, with no clear D. Trimming shortened V by 5 bases and J by 0 bases, and 9 bases separated the two germline ends. This CDR3 is 14 amino acids long. Germline V gene lookup returns CDR1 LNHDA and CDR2 SQIVND (reference sequence).

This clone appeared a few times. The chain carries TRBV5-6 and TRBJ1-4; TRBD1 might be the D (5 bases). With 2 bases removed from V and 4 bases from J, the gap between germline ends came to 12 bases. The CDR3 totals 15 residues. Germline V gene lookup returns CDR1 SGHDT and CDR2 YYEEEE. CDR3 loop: CASSLGYRSNEKLFF. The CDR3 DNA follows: TGTGCCAGCAGCTTAGGTTACAGGAGTAATGAAAAACTGTTTTTT.

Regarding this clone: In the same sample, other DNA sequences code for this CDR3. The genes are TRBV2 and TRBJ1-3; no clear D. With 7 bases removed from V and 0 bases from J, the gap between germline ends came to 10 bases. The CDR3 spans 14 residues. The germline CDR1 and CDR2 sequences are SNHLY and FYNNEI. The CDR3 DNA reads TGTGCCAGCACAGGACTGGACTCTGGAAACACCATATATTTT. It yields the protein CASTGLDSGNTIYF.

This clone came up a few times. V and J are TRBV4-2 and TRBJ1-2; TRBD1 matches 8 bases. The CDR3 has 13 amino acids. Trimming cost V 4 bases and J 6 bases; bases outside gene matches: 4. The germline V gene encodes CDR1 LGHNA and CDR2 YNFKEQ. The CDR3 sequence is CASSPLTGDGYTF. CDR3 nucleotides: TGTGCCAGCAGCCCACTGACAGGGGATGGCTACACCTTC.

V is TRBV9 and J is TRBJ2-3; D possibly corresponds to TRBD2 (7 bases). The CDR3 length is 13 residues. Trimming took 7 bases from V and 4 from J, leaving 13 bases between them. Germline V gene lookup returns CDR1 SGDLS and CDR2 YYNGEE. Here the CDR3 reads CASEGGTSDTQYF. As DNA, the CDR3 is TGTGCCAGCGAGGGGGGGACCTCAGATACGCAGTATTTT.

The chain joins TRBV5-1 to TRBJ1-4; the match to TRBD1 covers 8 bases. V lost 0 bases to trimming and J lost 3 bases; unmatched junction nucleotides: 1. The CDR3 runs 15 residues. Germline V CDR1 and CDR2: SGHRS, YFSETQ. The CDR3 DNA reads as TGCGCCAGCAGCTTGGGGACAGGGCCTAATGAAAAACTGTTTTTT. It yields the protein CASSLGTGPNEKLFF.

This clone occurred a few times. The CDR3 reads CASSKAQGVGNQPQHF. For the CDR3, the DNA is TGTGCCAGCAGCAAGGCACAGGGAGTCGGCAATCAGCCCCAGCATTTT. The V call is TRBV5-6, the J call TRBJ1-5; tentatively, D is TRBD1 (6 bases). V was shortened by 4 bases and J by 2 bases, with 16 bases between the two germline ends. This CDR3 is built from 16 residues. CDR1 is SGHDT, CDR2 YYEEEE, per germline.

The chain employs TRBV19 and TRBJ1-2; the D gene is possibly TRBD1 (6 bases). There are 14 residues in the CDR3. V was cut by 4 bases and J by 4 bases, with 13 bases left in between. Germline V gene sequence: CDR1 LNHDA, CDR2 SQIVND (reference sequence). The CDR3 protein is CASSTTTGIYGYTF. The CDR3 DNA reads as TGTGCCAGTAGTACGACCACAGGGATCTATGGCTACACCTTC.

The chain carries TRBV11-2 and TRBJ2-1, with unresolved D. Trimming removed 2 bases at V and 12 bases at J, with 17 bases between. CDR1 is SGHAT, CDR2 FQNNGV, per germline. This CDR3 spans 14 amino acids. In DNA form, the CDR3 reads TGTGCCAGCAGCTTACTAAGTTCGGAGCGAGGGCAGTTCTTC. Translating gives CASSLLSSERGQFF.

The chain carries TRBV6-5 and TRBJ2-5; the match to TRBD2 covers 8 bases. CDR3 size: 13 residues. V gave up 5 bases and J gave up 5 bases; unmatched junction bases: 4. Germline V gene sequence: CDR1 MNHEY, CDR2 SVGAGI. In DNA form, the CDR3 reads TGTGCCAGCAGTACTACGGGGGGGGAGACCCAGTACTTC. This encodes CASSTTGGETQYF.

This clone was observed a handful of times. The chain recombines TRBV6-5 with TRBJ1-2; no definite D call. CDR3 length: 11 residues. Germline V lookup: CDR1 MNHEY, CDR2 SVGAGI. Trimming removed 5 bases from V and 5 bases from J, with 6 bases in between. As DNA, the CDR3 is TGTGCCAGCAGTCTAGAGTATGGCTACACCTTC. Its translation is CASSLEYGYTF.

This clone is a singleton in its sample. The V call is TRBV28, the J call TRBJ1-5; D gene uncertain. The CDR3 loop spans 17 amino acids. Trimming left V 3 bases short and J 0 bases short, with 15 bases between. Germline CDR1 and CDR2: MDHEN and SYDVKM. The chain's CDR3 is CASSFGLFIDSNQPQHF. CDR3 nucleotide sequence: TGTGCCAGCAGTTTTGGCCTTTTCATTGATAGCAATCAGCCCCAGCATTTT.

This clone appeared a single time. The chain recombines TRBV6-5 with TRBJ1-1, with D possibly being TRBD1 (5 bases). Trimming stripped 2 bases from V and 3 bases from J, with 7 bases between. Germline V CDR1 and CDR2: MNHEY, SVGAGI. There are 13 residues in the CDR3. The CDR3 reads CASSYTGDTEAFF. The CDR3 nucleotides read TGTGCCAGCAGTTACACAGGTGACACTGAAGCTTTCTTT.

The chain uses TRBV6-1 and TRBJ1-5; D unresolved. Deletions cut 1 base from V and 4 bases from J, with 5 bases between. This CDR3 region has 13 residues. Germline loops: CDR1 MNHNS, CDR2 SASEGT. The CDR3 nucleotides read TGTGCCAGCAGTGAAGAGAGAAATCAGCCCCAGCATTTT. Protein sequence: CASSEERNQPQHF.